These 2 T cell receptor beta chains were sequenced from one sample in a study of blood T cell repertoires in COVID-19. Sequencing used immunoSEQ multiplex PCR; TCRdb keeps in-frame clones, though not all of them. The sample includes roughly 69,000 clones, 88% of them seen just once. The sequencing input was peripheral blood. The receptor set was obtained from a human donor in a cohort sampled during active COVID-19.

In DNA, the CDR3 is TGTGCCAGCAGTTTTAGACACACTAGCACAGATACGCAGTATTTT. It yields the protein CASSFRHTSTDTQYF. This rearrangement joins TRBV27 to TRBJ2-3; D unclear. The CDR3 is 15 residues long. CDR1 and CDR2 (germline): MNHEY, SMNVEV (reference sequence). Trimming shortened V by 3 bases and J by 0 bases, and 10 bases separated the two germline ends.

In the case of this clone: The junction and the germline gene differ at one end; a read error may be behind it. The chain uses TRBV6-5 and TRBJ2-1; TRBD2 aligns across 9 bases. The germline V gene encodes CDR1 MNHEY and CDR2 SVGAGI. This CDR3 spans 12 amino acids. For the CDR3, the DNA is TGTGCCAGCAGTTGGGGCGGGAGGGCCCTGGTCTTC. It yields the protein CASSWGGRALVF.